These 19 T cell receptor beta chains were all obtained from the same sample, sequenced in a study of early T cells in non-severe SARS-CoV-2 infection. TCRdb processed the 5' RACE reads anew with MiXCR; each CDR3 protein has one entry. The data hold around 64,000 distinct CDR3 sequences, with 9.5% to 12% observed a single time. Sequencing was performed on whole blood, taken at baseline. The source of these receptors is an adult who was a healthcare worker with PCR-confirmed SARS-CoV-2 infection or an uninfected control (not recorded which).

V usage is TRBV5-1 and J usage is TRBJ1-1, with 10 nucleotides matching TRBD1. The CDR3 length is 16 residues. CDR1 is SGHRS, CDR2 YFSETQ, per germline. Trimming at V came to 4 bases and at J to 5 bases, leaving 11 bases not matched to a gene. This CDR3 reads CASSVERTGGETEAFF. CDR3 DNA sequence: TGCGCCAGCAGCGTGGAGCGGACAGGGGGAGAGACTGAAGCTTTCTTT.

At least ten counts were recorded for this clonotype. The chain employs TRBV20-1 and TRBJ2-1; 7 bases map to TRBD1. The junction had 14 bases not matched to a gene; V was cut back by 8 bases and J by 10 bases. CDR3 size: 13 residues. Germline-derived CDR1 and CDR2 are DFQATT and SNEGSKA (reference sequence). The CDR3 sequence: CSSGTGVATEQFF. The CDR3 region has the DNA TGCAGTTCCGGTACAGGGGTAGCCACAGAGCAGTTCTTC.

A few counts support this clonotype. The rearrangement joins TRBV7-2 to TRBJ2-1, with 7 nucleotides matching TRBD2. Germline CDR1 is SGHTA and CDR2 is FQGNSA. V dropped 1 base and J dropped 8; count of bases not matched to a gene: 5. CDR3 length equals 14 residues. The DNA for the CDR3 is TGTGCCAGCAGCTTAGTGGCGGGAGTCCATGAGCAGTTCTTC. It is translated as CASSLVAGVHEQFF.

The chain combines TRBV9 with TRBJ1-5; TRBD1 agrees at 7 bases. The CDR3 has 16 amino acids. Trimming removed 0 bases from V and 0 bases from J; junction bases left unmatched: 3. The germline V gene encodes CDR1 SGDLS and CDR2 YYNGEE. The DNA of the CDR3 is TGTGCCAGCAGCGTAGGACAGGGTAATAGCAATCAGCCCCAGCATTTT. Translated, it gives CASSVGQGNSNQPQHF.

This clonotype occurred many times. V usage is TRBV29-1 and J usage is TRBJ2-3; D is possibly TRBD1 (6 bases). V was shortened by 3 bases and J by 0 bases, with 13 bases between the two germline ends. CDR3 length: 15 amino acids. CDR1 and CDR2 (germline): SQVTM, ANQGSEA. CDR3 DNA sequence: TGCAGCGTTGATAGGCGGACAGAGAGCACAGATACGCAGTATTTT. This sequence encodes CSVDRRTESTDTQYF.

The rearrangement joins TRBV6-2 or TRBV6-3 to TRBJ2-3, with D tentatively TRBD1 (5 bases). The V end was cut by 2 bases, the J end by 3 bases, with 15 bases between. The CDR3 covers 16 residues. Germline V CDR1 and CDR2: MNHEY, SVGEGT. The CDR3 nucleotides read TGTGCCAGCAGTTACGGCCAGGGCCAACTAACAGATACGCAGTATTTT. This encodes CASSYGQGQLTDTQYF.

There are a few counts of this clonotype. The rearrangement links TRBV9 to TRBJ1-5; no definite D call. The V gene's germline CDR1 is SGDLS and CDR2 YYNGEE. This CDR3 is built from 13 residues. V gave up 0 bases and J gave up 3 bases, with 4 bases separating them. The CDR3 region is CASSVASNQPQHF. The CDR3 nucleotides are TGTGCCAGCAGCGTAGCCTCCAATCAGCCCCAGCATTTT.

The chain carries TRBV5-1 and TRBJ1-1; tentatively, D is TRBD1 (5 bases). This CDR3 spans 14 amino acids. Deletions cut 0 bases from V and 5 bases from J, with 11 bases between. Germline V CDR1 and CDR2: SGHRS, YFSETQ. CDR3 DNA sequence: TGCGCCAGCAGCTTGGACGGGGGAGGGACTGAAGCTTTCTTT. It yields the protein CASSLDGGGTEAFF.

This chain connects TRBV12-3 or TRBV12-4 to TRBJ1-2; D is possibly TRBD1 (5 bases). The CDR3 has 15 residues. Trimming removed 2 bases from V and 4 bases from J, with 14 bases in between. Here the CDR3 DNA reads TGTGCCAGCAGTTTACAGGCAGGGCAAAGCTATGGCTACACCTTC. This encodes CASSLQAGQSYGYTF.

This rearrangement joins TRBV7-8 to TRBJ2-3; TRBD2 matches 9 bases. The junction had 33 bases not matched to a gene; V was cut back by 5 bases and J by 9 bases. This CDR3 region has 22 residues. Germline lookup yields CDR1 SGHVS and CDR2 FQNEAQ. This chain's CDR3 is CASSPESLAGTCSSPELCTQYF. In DNA, the CDR3 is TGTGCCAGCAGCCCCGAGTCCCTAGCGGGAACCTGTAGCAGCCCGGAGTTGTGCACGCAGTATTTT.

There are a few counts of this clonotype. The rearrangement uses TRBV5-6 and TRBJ1-1; D is ambiguous. There are 11 residues in the CDR3. The germline V gene encodes CDR1 SGHDT and CDR2 YYEEEE. The V gene lost 0 bases and the J gene lost 6 bases, with 3 bases spanning the gap. CDR3 DNA sequence: TGTGCCAGCAGCTTGGGCGCTGAAGCTTTCTTT. It encodes CASSLGAEAFF.

This clonotype was seen a handful of times. V and J are TRBV18 and TRBJ1-5, with D uncertain. Trimming cost V 0 bases and J 11 bases, with 11 bases left between them. The length of the CDR3 is 13 residues. CDR1 is KGHSH and CDR2 is LQKENI in the germline V gene. The CDR3: CASSPPDLSAQHF. The CDR3 DNA reads TGTGCCAGCTCACCACCGGACCTCTCAGCCCAGCATTTT.

This clonotype was found a few times. The CDR3 DNA reads as TGTGCCAGCAGCTTGGCAGGACAGCAGACGTATGGCTACACCTTC. This translates into CASSLAGQQTYGYTF. J is TRBJ1-2 and V is TRBV5-6; tentative D call: TRBD1 (6 bases). The length of the CDR3 is 15 residues. Germline CDR1 and CDR2: SGHDT and YYEEEE. With 0 bases removed from V and 5 bases from J, the gap between germline ends came to 14 bases.

This clonotype was observed at least ten times. The rearrangement uses TRBV5-1 and TRBJ2-7; weak D call: TRBD2 (6 bases). CDR1 and CDR2 from the germline V gene are SGHRS and YFSETQ. The CDR3 has 15 amino acids. V lost 4 bases, J lost 4 bases, and 18 bases lay in between. DNA of the CDR3: TGCGCCAGCAGCACCGGAGGGACGGTTAGATACGAGCAGTACTTC. It encodes CASSTGGTVRYEQYF.

A few counts support this clonotype. The rearrangement joins TRBV5-1 to TRBJ2-3; TRBD2 agrees at 9 bases. This CDR3 comprises 16 residues. CDR1 SGHRS and CDR2 YFSETQ come from the germline V gene. With 3 bases clipped from V and 5 bases from J, the junction kept 10 bases outside the gene matches. The CDR3 region is CASSSRVLAGGDTQYF. CDR3 sequence (DNA): TGCGCCAGCAGCTCGAGGGTACTAGCGGGTGGAGATACGCAGTATTTT.

This clonotype was observed a few times. The chain employs TRBV29-1 and TRBJ1-1; 7 bases align to TRBD1. Germline V gene sequence: CDR1 SQVTM, CDR2 ANQGSEA. The CDR3 length is 12 residues. The V segment lost 7 bases and the J segment 4 bases; nucleotides outside the gene matches: 6. Here the CDR3 reads CSARGDRTEAFF. CDR3 DNA: TGCAGCGCCAGGGGGGACCGCACTGAAGCTTTCTTT.

Only a few counts were recorded for this clonotype. The chain employs TRBV12-3 or TRBV12-4 and TRBJ1-4; D remains unclear. V was cut by 6 bases and J by 5 bases, with 13 bases left in between. The CDR3 runs to 14 residues. The CDR3 sequence is CASSPITRNEKLFF. CDR3 sequence (DNA): TGTGCCAGCAGCCCGATCACCCGCAATGAAAAACTGTTTTTT.

This clonotype came up a few times. The CDR3 spells CASSLGDEHNEQFF. In nucleotides, the CDR3 is TGTGCCAGCAGCTTAGGGGACGAACACAATGAGCAGTTCTTC. This sequence joins TRBV7-3 and TRBJ2-1; D may correspond to TRBD1 or TRBD2 (5 bases each). Germline V gene data show CDR1 as SGHTA and CDR2 as FQGTGA. The CDR3 has 14 residues. V lost 2 bases to trimming and J lost 5 bases, with 10 bases between them.

Ten or more counts support this clonotype. The rearrangement links TRBV6-2 or TRBV6-3 to TRBJ2-5; 11 positions match TRBD2. V lost 5 bases and J lost 6; bases outside the gene matches: 11. Germline V gene sequence: CDR1 MNHEY, CDR2 SVGEGT. The CDR3 length is 16 residues. CDR3 coding DNA: TGTGCCAGCAGTGGCCAGACTAGCGGGGTTATGCAGACCCAGTACTTC. Translation: CASSGQTSGVMQTQYF.